This record concerns one T cell receptor beta chain sequence. Its antigen remains unidentified. For each CD8+ T cell subset, flow sorting was done in triplicate, and roughly 310,000 cells per subset went directly into RLT lysis buffer. To exclude memory contaminants, naive CD8+ T cells were stringently defined as CD45RO-CCR7+CD27+CD95-. Using standard density gradient centrifugation, peripheral blood mononuclear cells were isolated from buffy coats. A FACSAria III was used to flow-sort naive CD8+ T cells into CXCR3-negative and CXCR3-positive populations. Total RNA was extracted from sorted cells using an RNeasy Mini Kit. The data were taken from a study of CXCR3-negative and CXCR3-positive naive CD8 T cells (dated by TCRdb to the late 2010s). With respect to the entire study: In total, some 130 million TRB reads were obtained, corresponding to roughly 1.5 +/- 0.3 million reads per library. Data from 11 donors, pooled across two independent experiments, went into the diversity and physicochemical repertoire analyses. The TRBV-TRBJ cluster analysis covered naive subsets from about 5 donors and memory cells from 3 donors.

Instrument used: NextSeq 550. The Human TCR Profiling Kit (MiLaboratory) was used to prepare UMI-labeled 5' RACE TRB cDNA libraries. cDNA synthesis used the entire amount of extracted RNA, and PCR amplification then used the entire amount of cDNA produced. The libraries were made side by side, with each library going through the same number of PCR cycles. Under the source paper's analysis protocol: With a requirement of at least two reads per UMI, MIGEC and MiXCR extracted about 50,000 +/- 10,000 unique UMI-labeled TRB cDNA molecules per library. An average of approximately 40,000 +/- 10,000 functional in-frame TRB CDR3 nucleotide clonotypes without stop codons was found per library. Diversity metrics, including normalized Shannon-Wiener and Chao1, were computed in VDJtools after downsampling to 5000 UMI-labeled TRB molecules per sample. VDJtools computed clonotype-size-weighted physicochemical properties of the central five CDR3 residues: interaction energy, strength, volume and Kidera factor 4. TCRdb reprocessed the reads and lists each CDR3 protein sequence as a single entry, with no DNA. TCRdb assigned the V and J calls; the authors' analysis was not used. This sample's table carries 50,000 to 65,000 distinct CDR3 sequences. Together, the top ten hold 0.8% of the sample.

What the work shows at the level of the full study, not this receptor alone: TRB CDR3s from CXCR3-positive naive cells showed higher hydrophobicity (lower Kidera factor 4), lower energy, and higher strength and volume indices than CXCR3-negative naive cells. Both naive subsets had comparably high repertoire diversity, while memory CD8+ T cells had much lower repertoire diversity. Freshly isolated PBMCs were used for most assays because CXCR3 expression partially decreased after cryopreservation. Similar TRBV-TRBJ usage was shown by naive CXCR3-negative and CXCR3-positive cells from the same donor, whereas distinct patterns were shown by memory cells. Because surface CD5, which is linked to self-reactivity in mice, was comparable between the naive subsets, TCR interaction strength was also inferred from TRB CDR3 physicochemical properties.

From the cysteine through the phenylalanine, the CDR3 covers 13 amino acids. No DNA is listed. The origin of this receptor is a human donor in good health. Some clones in this sample may be carry-over from other donors' samples. The sequenced sample consisted of naive CXCR3+ CD8+ T cells from blood. This specimen's cell subset or site label, per the study, means: CD45RO-CCR7+CD27+CD95- naive CD8+ T cells expressing CXCR3 (TNR3+). Here the chain combines TRBV12-3 or TRBV12-4 and TRBJ1-1; TCRdb selects TRBD1, and the lack of DNA leaves this call unchecked. The CDR3 region: CASRDDRGTEAFF.